This is a list of T cell receptor beta chains from one sample in a study of blood T cell repertoires in COVID-19. Some clones are missing from TCRdb's copy, which holds only in-frame ones; the method was immunoSEQ multiplex PCR. This table has approximately 150,000 clones, approximately 84% appearing once. The specimen was PBMCs or T cells enriched from blood (not recorded which). All receptors derive from a human donor with acute COVID-19. The donor label of this sample is uncertain. CDR3s include the opening cysteine and the closing phenylalanine or tryptophan. Fields, in order: V gene, D gene, clone size, J gene, CDR3 protein, CDR3 DNA. A D gene is named only where the DNA matches it firmly. Size tells how often a clone was seen (once, few, many) or the class of an expanded clone, and some rows leave it out.

TRBV30	.	.	TRBJ1-5	CAWSAGFGNQPQHF	TGTGCCTGGAGTGCAGGGTTCGGCAATCAGCCCCAGCATTTT
TRBV9	TRBD1	.	TRBJ1-4	CASSRDRGEKLFF	TGTGCCAGCAGCAGGGACAGGGGTGAAAAACTGTTTTTT
TRBV4-3	.	.	TRBJ1-2	CASSQETAAYGYTF	TGCGCCAGCAGCCAAGAAACAGCGGCCTATGGCTACACCTTC
TRBV9	TRBD1	.	TRBJ1-6	CASSGTGKGLNSPLHF	TGTGCCAGCAGCGGGACAGGGAAAGGTTTGAATTCACCCCTCCACTTT
TRBV27	TRBD1	.	TRBJ1-6	CASSLGTQGRNSPLHF	TGTGCCAGCAGTCTGGGTACACAGGGGCGTAATTCACCCCTCCACTTT
TRBV5-1	.	.	TRBJ2-4	CASSPTGVRENIQYF	TGCGCCAGCAGCCCCACGGGGGTCCGCGAAAACATTCAGTACTTC
TRBV15	TRBD1	.	TRBJ1-4	CATSRGTVGNEKLFF	TGTGCCACCAGCAGGGGGACAGTCGGTAATGAAAAACTGTTTTTT
TRBV2	.	.	TRBJ1-1	CASSDNPAGTEAFF	TGTGCCAGCAGTGATAACCCCGCGGGCACTGAAGCTTTCTTT
TRBV4-3	.	.	TRBJ1-2	CASSQDQTGYGYTF	TGCGCCAGCAGCCAAGATCAGACAGGATATGGCTACACCTTC
TRBV2	TRBD1	once	TRBJ1-5	CASSPGQALDSNQPQHF	TGTGCCAGCAGCCCCGGACAGGCCCTGGATAGCAATCAGCCCCAGCATTTT
TRBV29-1	.	.	TRBJ1-1	CSVGATNLNTEAFF	TGCAGCGTTGGGGCCACCAACTTGAACACTGAAGCTTTCTTT
TRBV7-6	TRBD1	.	TRBJ2-1	CASSLNQGAVNEQFF	TGTGCCAGCAGCTTAAACCAGGGGGCGGTCAATGAGCAGTTCTTC
TRBV19	.	once	TRBJ1-1	CASSTGTQNTEAFF	TGTGCCAGTAGCACCGGGACACAGAACACTGAAGCTTTCTTT
TRBV9	.	.	TRBJ1-5	CASSVEGSANQPQHF	TGTGCCAGCAGCGTTGAGGGCAGTGCCAATCAGCCCCAGCATTTT
TRBV9	.	.	TRBJ2-1	CASSVTSRSSYNEQFF	TGTGCCAGCAGCGTAACTAGCCGAAGCTCCTACAATGAGCAGTTCTTC
TRBV18	TRBD1	.	TRBJ2-7	CASSTGTVQFYEQYF	TGTGCCAGCTCAACCGGGACAGTCCAATTCTACGAGCAGTACTTC
TRBV27	.	.	TRBJ2-3	CASSSLTQGSTDTQYF	TGTGCCAGCAGTTCTCTTACACAGGGTAGCACAGATACGCAGTATTTT
TRBV6-5	.	.	TRBJ1-3	CASSYMTGFSGNTIYF	TGTGCCAGCAGTTATATGACAGGTTTCTCTGGAAACACCATATATTTT
TRBV4-3	TRBD1	.	TRBJ2-7	CASSLGTGTAYEQYF	TGCGCCAGCAGCCTTGGGACCGGGACAGCTTACGAGCAGTACTTC
TRBV4-1	TRBD1	.	TRBJ1-2	CASSQVDRGPARYTF	TGCGCCAGCAGCCAAGTTGACAGGGGGCCCGCTCGTTACACCTTC
TRBV7-8	.	.	TRBJ2-1	CASSYPTGWGDNEQFF	TGTGCCAGCAGCTACCCGACAGGGTGGGGGGACAATGAGCAGTTCTTC
TRBV9	.	.	TRBJ1-1	CASSVGGVNTEAFF	TGTGCCAGCAGCGTAGGGGGGGTGAACACTGAAGCTTTCTTT
TRBV5-4	.	.	TRBJ2-7	CASSLFGSYEQYF	TGTGCCAGCAGCTTGTTCGGCTCCTACGAGCAGTACTTC
TRBV4-3	.	.	TRBJ1-1	CASSQAVRDIEAFF	TGCGCCAGCAGCCAAGCTGTAAGGGACATTGAAGCTTTCTTT
TRBV11-2	TRBD2	.	TRBJ2-3	CASSGGWRGTSTDTQYF	TGTGCCAGCAGCGGAGGGTGGCGGGGGACTAGCACAGATACGCAGTATTTT
TRBV9	TRBD1	.	TRBJ1-4	CASSAPGQGLNEKLFF	TGTGCCAGCAGCGCACCGGGACAGGGGTTGAATGAAAAACTGTTTTTT
TRBV9	.	.	TRBJ1-2	CASSLSEGYGYTF	TGTGCCAGCAGCCTGTCGGAGGGATATGGCTACACCTTC
TRBV3-1/TRBV3-2	TRBD2	.	TRBJ2-3	CASSQASGGLDTQYF	TGTGCCAGCAGCCAAGCCAGCGGGGGGCTAGATACGCAGTATTTT